The rows below give T cell receptor beta chains drawn from one sample of a study of blood T cell repertoires in COVID-19. TCRdb's table, derived via immunoSEQ multiplex PCR, lists solely in-frame clones and lacks some. Of fewer than 70,000 clones in the sample, 84% were seen once. The sample comprised peripheral blood. All receptors come from a man aged 50 or older with active COVID-19. The CDR3 runs from the conserved cysteine through the conserved F or W. A D gene is named only where the DNA matches it firmly. The size of a clone is reported for some rows only, either as once, few or many, or as a class for expanded clones.

d_call j_call clone_size v_call cdr3_aa cdr3_nt
NA TRBJ2-1 NA TRBV10-3 CAIRQGRDEQFF TGTGCCATCAGGCAGGGAAGGGATGAGCAGTTCTTC
TRBD2 TRBJ2-1 NA TRBV5-1 CASSLKSGGYNEQFF TGCGCCAGCAGCTTGAAATCGGGGGGCTACAATGAGCAGTTCTTC
NA TRBJ2-5 NA TRBV6-6 CASSQFRGETQYF TGTGCCAGCAGCCAATTCAGGGGAGAGACCCAGTACTTC
NA TRBJ2-1 once TRBV5-1 CASPQWELYNEQFF TGCGCCAGCCCCCAGTGGGAGCTCTACAATGAGCAGTTCTTC
TRBD1 TRBJ2-5 NA TRBV3-1/TRBV3-2 CAKQRPGGPLATQYF TGTGCCAAGCAACGCCCAGGGGGCCCACTTGCGACCCAGTACTTC
TRBD1 TRBJ1-2 NA TRBV6-5 CASSYSGTGVYGYTF TGTGCCAGCAGTTACTCGGGGACAGGGGTCTATGGCTACACCTTC
NA TRBJ2-4 NA TRBV11-2 CASSLETGALGLLAKNIQYF TGTGCCAGCAGCTTAGAAACTGGGGCCCTGGGGTTGCTAGCCAAAAACATTCAGTACTTC
NA TRBJ2-7 NA TRBV19 CASSPSGSTRQYF TGTGCCAGTAGTCCTTCTGGGAGCACAAGGCAGTACTTC
NA TRBJ1-1 NA TRBV5-4 CASSFLSGVVANTEAFF TGTGCCAGCAGCTTTCTTTCAGGGGTCGTGGCGAACACTGAAGCTTTCTTT
NA TRBJ2-7 NA TRBV21-1 CASPGQGANEQYF TGTGCCAGCCCGGGACAGGGGGCGAATGAGCAGTACTTC
TRBD1 TRBJ2-1 NA TRBV5-1 CASSLAGQGYYNEQFF TGCGCCAGCAGCTTGGCCGGACAGGGATACTACAATGAGCAGTTCTTC
NA TRBJ2-1 NA TRBV9 CASSVGAGMDEQFF TGTGCCAGCAGCGTAGGTGCAGGGATGGATGAGCAGTTCTTC
TRBD1 TRBJ2-1 NA TRBV19 CASEPGQEYNEQFF TGTGCCAGTGAACCGGGACAGGAATACAATGAGCAGTTCTTC
NA TRBJ1-3 NA TRBV30 CAWKLQFNTIYF TGTGCCTGGAAACTGCAATTCAACACCATATATTTT
NA TRBJ2-6 NA TRBV6-5 CASSLSSGANVLTF TGTGCCAGCAGTTTGAGCTCTGGGGCCAACGTCCTGACTTTC
NA TRBJ2-6 NA TRBV18 CASSPPSGFAGANVLTF TGTGCCAGCTCACCACCGTCGGGGTTTGCCGGGGCCAACGTCCTGACTTTC
TRBD1 TRBJ2-7 NA TRBV5-1 CASSFTTGAYEQYF TGCGCCAGCAGCTTCACGACAGGGGCATACGAGCAGTACTTC
TRBD1 TRBJ2-7 NA TRBV11-2 CASSRDRGISYEQYF TGTGCCAGCAGCCGGGACAGGGGGATTTCCTACGAGCAGTACTTC
NA TRBJ1-5 NA TRBV5-1 CASSLVSGDQPQHF TGCGCCAGCAGCTTGGTGTCAGGGGATCAGCCCCAGCATTTT
NA TRBJ2-7 NA TRBV13 CASSLQGRSDEQYF TGTGCCAGCAGCTTACAGGGGAGAAGCGACGAGCAGTACTTC
NA TRBJ2-7 NA TRBV27 CASSLTEEGYEQYF TGTGCCAGCAGTTTGACAGAAGAAGGCTACGAGCAGTACTTC
TRBD1 TRBJ1-1 NA TRBV6-5 CASSYGAGGLAEAFF TGTGCCAGCAGTTACGGTGCAGGGGGCTTGGCTGAAGCTTTCTTT
TRBD2 TRBJ2-3 NA TRBV5-1 CASSLGLAGGTSTDTQYF TGCGCCAGCAGCTTAGGACTAGCGGGGGGAACTAGCACAGATACGCAGTATTTT
TRBD1 TRBJ2-1 NA TRBV5-4 CASSLNRGTYYNEQFF TGTGCCAGCAGCTTAAACAGGGGTACCTACTACAATGAGCAGTTCTTC
TRBD1 TRBJ1-5 few TRBV5-8 CASSLGRQGYNQPQHF TGTGCCAGCAGCTTGGGCCGACAGGGGTACAATCAGCCCCAGCATTTT
NA TRBJ1-1 NA TRBV7-4 CASSSPSNTEAFF TGTGCCAGCAGCTCCCCTTCGAACACTGAAGCTTTCTTT
TRBD2 TRBJ2-1 NA TRBV6-1 CASSENWTSGTRGRYNEQFF TGTGCCAGCAGTGAAAATTGGACTAGCGGGACCCGCGGGAGATACAATGAGCAGTTCTTC
NA TRBJ2-4 NA TRBV13 CASSPRTAGDIQYF TGTGCCAGCAGCCCCCGGACCGCCGGGGACATTCAGTACTTC
NA TRBJ2-3 NA TRBV5-1 CASTITDTQYF TGCGCCAGCACCATCACAGATACGCAGTATTTT
NA TRBJ2-5 NA TRBV12-3/TRBV12-4 CASRWGLGETQYF TGTGCCAGCCGCTGGGGCTTAGGAGAGACCCAGTACTTC
NA TRBJ2-2 NA TRBV4-3 CASSLSGGATGELFF TGCGCCAGCAGCCTATCTGGGGGGGCCACCGGGGAGCTGTTTTTT
TRBD2 TRBJ2-7 NA TRBV5-1 CASSLAATSGRSEQYF TGCGCCAGCAGCTTGGCCGCGACTAGCGGGAGAAGCGAGCAGTACTTC
TRBD2 TRBJ2-5 NA TRBV5-1 CASSFRDSGGQETQYF TGCGCCAGCAGCTTCCGTGATAGCGGGGGTCAAGAGACCCAGTACTTC
NA TRBJ1-5 few TRBV7-8 CASSPRTPNQPQHF TGTGCCAGCAGCCCACGGACACCTAATCAGCCCCAGCATTTT
TRBD1 TRBJ2-3 NA TRBV7-2 CASSLGGRGLTDTQYF TGTGCCAGCAGCTTAGGAGGCAGGGGGCTGACAGATACGCAGTATTTT
TRBD1 TRBJ1-2 NA TRBV5-6 CASSEAGGHGYTF TGTGCCAGCAGTGAAGCAGGGGGGCATGGCTACACCTTC
NA TRBJ2-3 NA TRBV6-2/TRBV6-3 CASSPRGTFSTDTQYF TGTGCCAGCAGTCCCCGGGGGACGTTCAGCACAGATACGCAGTATTTT
TRBD1 TRBJ1-2 NA TRBV18 CASSPGQDNYGYTF TGTGCCAGCTCACCGGGACAGGATAACTATGGCTACACCTTC
NA TRBJ2-5 NA TRBV21-1 CASSKVRLLAGGLETQYF TGTGCCAGCAGCAAAGTAAGGCTACTAGCGGGGGGGTTAGAGACCCAGTACTTC
NA TRBJ2-3 NA TRBV15 CATSRGADPGLYF TGTGCCACCAGCAGAGGAGCTGACCCAGGCCTGTATTTT
TRBD2 TRBJ2-7 NA TRBV5-6 CASSLGLADLYEQYF TGTGCCAGCAGCCTAGGACTAGCGGATCTATACGAGCAGTACTTC
NA TRBJ2-1 NA TRBV25-1 CASSGARSYNEQFF TGTGCCAGCAGTGGAGCCAGGTCCTACAATGAGCAGTTCTTC
NA TRBJ2-3 NA TRBV6-5 CASSYSGTHIGDTQYF TGTGCCAGCAGTTACTCAGGGACTCACATCGGGGATACGCAGTATTTT
NA TRBJ2-3 NA TRBV7-9 CASSFPQGDTQYF TGTGCCAGCAGCTTCCCACAGGGTGATACGCAGTATTTT
NA TRBJ2-3 NA TRBV2 CASGRRGVETDTQYF TGTGCCAGCGGCCGGCGGGGCGTAGAGACAGATACGCAGTATTTT
NA TRBJ2-3 NA TRBV29-1 CSVESGSDTQYF TGCAGCGTTGAATCGGGATCAGATACGCAGTATTTT
NA TRBJ2-7 NA TRBV14 CAPRLAAPHEQYF TGTGCCCCGCGGCTAGCTGCTCCCCACGAGCAGTACTTC
NA TRBJ1-1 NA TRBV18 CASSGYMNTEAFF TGTGCCAGCTCGGGCTATATGAACACTGAAGCTTTCTTT
NA TRBJ1-3 NA TRBV18 CASSPSPGHSGNTIYF TGTGCCAGCTCACCAAGTCCAGGTCACTCTGGAAACACCATATATTTT
TRBD1 TRBJ1-5 few TRBV6-6 CASSRGREGQPQHF TGTGCCAGCAGCAGGGGGCGCGAGGGTCAGCCCCAGCATTTT
TRBD2 TRBJ2-7 NA TRBV9 CASSLTSGIGGEQYF TGTGCCAGCAGCCTAACTAGCGGTATAGGGGGCGAGCAGTACTTC
NA TRBJ1-6 NA TRBV3-1/TRBV3-2 CASSQRGGDSPLHF TGTGCCAGCAGCCAGAGAGGGGGGGATTCACCCCTCCACTTT
TRBD1 TRBJ1-1 NA TRBV10-3 CAVLGQGRTEAFF TGTGCCGTACTTGGACAGGGTAGGACTGAAGCTTTCTTT
TRBD1 TRBJ1-2 NA TRBV11-2 CASSLDQGGSPYGYTF TGTGCCAGCAGCTTAGATCAGGGGGGAAGTCCATACGGCTACACCTTC
NA TRBJ1-1 NA TRBV28 CASSFTGRTVKAFF TGTGCCAGCAGTTTCACCGGACGGACAGTCAAAGCTTTCTTT